These 19 T cell receptor beta chains were all obtained from the same sample, sequenced in a study of Ad26.COV2.S vaccination and SARS-CoV-2 variants. The method was immunoSEQ multiplex PCR; TCRdb's version includes in-frame clones alone and lacks a portion of them. The table has approximately 450,000 clones, around 90% seen once. Treatment given: some 20 received Ad26.COV2.S at low or high dose, single or two shots; five or six received placebo; per-sample allocation not given. Sampling happened 63 days after the first vaccine or placebo injection. Source: peripheral blood, taken in a trial of Ad26.COV2.S vaccine versus placebo. Receptor source: a person between 18 and 65 years old who received the Ad26.COV2.S COVID-19 vaccine or a placebo.

The chain joins TRBV7-9 to TRBJ2-1; D gene unclear. The length of the CDR3 is 16 residues. Per germline, CDR1 SEHNR and CDR2 FQNEAQ (reference sequence). V gave up 5 bases and J gave up 2 bases, with 16 bases separating them. CDR3 amino acids: CASSRPRAPTYNEQFF. CDR3 bases: TGTGCCAGCAGCCGACCTCGGGCCCCGACCTACAATGAGCAGTTCTTC.

The gene calls are TRBV5-1 and TRBJ2-7; D is undetermined. The germline gives CDR1 SGHRS, CDR2 YFSETQ. This CDR3 comprises 14 residues. The ends were cut back, 0 bases at V and 5 bases at J, with 12 bases in the middle. This CDR3 reads CASSLGSGADEQYF. The DNA of the CDR3 is TGCGCCAGCAGCTTGGGCTCGGGTGCTGACGAGCAGTACTTC.

CDR3 residues: CASSPWPPSGRQNEQFF. The CDR3, as DNA: TGCGCCAGCAGCCCCTGGCCCCCTAGCGGGAGGCAGAATGAGCAGTTCTTC. V usage is TRBV4-3 and J usage is TRBJ2-1, with TRBD2 matching 11 bases. V trimming: 4 bases; J trimming: 7 bases; junction bases outside the gene matches: 12. Looked up from germline, CDR1 is LGHNA and CDR2 is YSLEER. This CDR3 contains 17 residues.

The J gene is TRBJ1-5, the V gene TRBV7-8; maybe TRBD1 (5 bases). V was pared by 2 bases and J by 5 bases, with 13 bases between. Germline CDR1 is SGHVS and CDR2 is FQNEAQ. The CDR3 is 15 residues long. CDR3 nucleotides: TGTGCCAGCAGCTTAAGCAGGGTTCTCGATCAGCCCCAGCATTTT. Translation gives CASSLSRVLDQPQHF.

CDR3 region: CARSLTARYGYTF. CDR3 DNA: TGTGCCAGAAGCCTGACAGCCCGATATGGCTACACCTTC. The chain joins TRBV5-3 to TRBJ1-2, with D perhaps TRBD1 (5 bases). TRBV5-3 has ORF status, its function being uncertain. Trimming pared 4 bases from V and 5 bases from J, leaving 12 bases between. The CDR3 has 13 amino acids.

The chain is built from TRBV10-3 and TRBJ2-2; the D gene is possibly TRBD2 (6 bases). This CDR3 has 15 amino acids. With 3 bases removed from V and 0 bases from J, the gap between germline ends came to 8 bases. The germline V gene has CDR1 ENHRY and CDR2 SYGVKD. The CDR3 DNA is TGTGCCATCAGTGACAGGGACTCGAACACCGGGGAGCTGTTTTTT. It is translated as CAISDRDSNTGELFF.

This clone was seen a few times. The V gene is TRBV6-2 or TRBV6-3, the J gene TRBJ1-5; no clear D gene. Trimming stripped 4 bases from V and 0 bases from J, with 7 bases between. CDR1 is MNHEY, CDR2 SVGEGT, per germline. CDR3 length: 14 residues. This CDR3 reads CASSLPSSNQPQHF. CDR3 in DNA: TGTGCCAGCAGTTTACCATCTAGCAATCAGCCCCAGCATTTT.

The rearrangement links TRBV10-3 to TRBJ2-7; no definite D call. Germline V lookup: CDR1 ENHRY, CDR2 SYGVKD. CDR3 length: 13 residues. V lost 4 bases and J lost 0, with 7 bases in between. This CDR3 reads CAISGPDSYEQYF. The CDR3, as DNA: TGTGCCATCAGTGGACCGGACTCCTACGAGCAGTACTTC.

The chain carries TRBV10-3 and TRBJ2-5; 7 bases are shared with TRBD1. CDR1 and CDR2 (germline): ENHRY, SYGVKD. J gave up 0 bases and V 0 bases, and 1 base lay outside the gene matches. There are 15 residues in the CDR3. The CDR3, as DNA: TGTGCCATCAGTGAGTCGACAGGGCACCAAGAGACCCAGTACTTC. Protein product: CAISESTGHQETQYF.

The chain employs TRBV9 and TRBJ1-1; 9 positions agree with TRBD1. Trimming cost V 1 base and J 1 base; bases outside gene matches: 5. Germline lookup yields CDR1 SGDLS and CDR2 YYNGEE. This CDR3 contains 16 residues. Written as DNA, the CDR3 is TGTGCCAGCAGCGTAACTGCGGGACAGGGGAACACTGAAGCTTTCTTT. Its protein is CASSVTAGQGNTEAFF. Full variable domain (rest looked up from reference TRBV9 and TRBJ1-1): DSGVTQTPKHLITATGQRVTLRCSPRSGDLSVYWYQQSLDQGLQFLIQYYNGEERAKGNILERFSAQQFPDLHSELNLSSLELGDSALYFCASSVTAGQGNTEAFFGQGTRLTVV.

This clone was observed a few times. The chain employs TRBV9 and TRBJ2-3; 9 bases agree with TRBD2. The germline CDR1 and CDR2 sequences are SGDLS and YYNGEE. Trimming cost V 4 bases and J 1 base; bases outside gene matches: 19. The CDR3 has 20 residues. The CDR3 DNA reads as TGTGCCAGCAGCTTCTTTGGGGGGCTAGCGGGACCACGAGGCACAGATACGCAGTATTTT. As protein: CASSFFGGLAGPRGTDTQYF.

V gene TRBV6-2 or TRBV6-3 combines with J gene TRBJ2-1; D perhaps matches TRBD2 (6 bases). Trimming took off 7 bases at V and 10 bases at J, with 17 bases between the two ends. This CDR3 has 13 residues. The V gene's germline CDR1 is MNHEY and CDR2 SVGEGT. CDR3 amino acids: CASTPAGRKEQFF. As DNA, the CDR3 is TGTGCCAGCACCCCGGCGGGGCGCAAAGAGCAGTTCTTC.

V gene TRBV3-1 (or the pseudogene TRBV3-2) combines with J gene TRBJ2-3; TRBD2 matches at 15 bases. V lost 4 bases and J lost 3; bases outside the gene matches: 11. Germline CDR1 LGHDT, CDR2 YNNKEL (reference sequence). The length of the CDR3 is 19 residues. The DNA of the CDR3 is TGTGCCAGCAGCCGACTCAACCCGGGACTAGCGGGAGGAACAGATACGCAGTATTTT. Its translation: CASSRLNPGLAGGTDTQYF.

The chain recombines TRBV19 with TRBJ2-1, with 11 nucleotides matching TRBD2. Germline V CDR1 and CDR2: LNHDA, SQIVND (reference sequence). This CDR3 has 14 amino acids. V lost 9 bases, J lost 3 bases, and 4 bases stayed unmatched. The CDR3 DNA is TGTGCCAGCATTAGCGGGAGGGACTACAATGAGCAGTTCTTC. Protein product: CASISGRDYNEQFF.

The chain couples TRBV6-5 to TRBJ1-1; 11 positions agree with TRBD1. The CDR3 length is 15 residues. Germline V gene data show CDR1 as MNHEY and CDR2 as SVGAGI. The J segment lost 8 bases and the V segment lost 5 bases, leaving 10 bases of the junction unmatched. CDR3 region: CASSPRTGGSPEAFF. The CDR3 DNA reads as TGTGCCAGCAGTCCTCGGACAGGGGGCTCTCCCGAAGCTTTCTTT.

This chain uses TRBV6-2 or TRBV6-3 with TRBJ2-7; 9 bases align to TRBD1. The germline V gene has CDR1 MNHEY and CDR2 SVGEGT. V was clipped by 5 bases and J by 6 bases; unmatched bases: 8. CDR3 length: 14 amino acids. The CDR3, as DNA: TGTGCCAGCAGTCACCGGGACAGGGTCGGCGAGCAGTACTTC. Translation gives CASSHRDRVGEQYF.

In its sample, this clone was seen many times. This chain links TRBV27 with TRBJ2-7; 14 bases line up with TRBD2. Germline values: CDR1 MNHEY, CDR2 SMNVEV (reference sequence). Trimming cost V 7 bases and J 0 bases; bases outside gene matches: 11. The CDR3 loop spans 18 amino acids. The CDR3 nucleotides are TGTGCCAGCAAGACGACTAGCGGGAGGGCCAGAAGCTCCTACGAGCAGTACTTC. This gives the protein CASKTTSGRARSSYEQYF.

V gene TRBV4-3 combines with J gene TRBJ1-1; the D gene is possibly TRBD1 (5 bases). CDR3 length equals 15 residues. Trimming cost V 1 base and J 6 bases, with 15 bases left between them. In germline, CDR1 is LGHNA, CDR2 YSLEER. CDR3 in amino acids: CASSQVGVHLAEAFF. For the CDR3, the DNA is TGCGCCAGCAGCCAAGTAGGGGTTCATCTCGCTGAAGCTTTCTTT.

The rearrangement links TRBV4-3 to TRBJ2-1, with a tentative D call TRBD2 (6 bases). Trimming removed 0 bases from V and 7 bases from J, with 7 bases in between. Germline lookup yields CDR1 LGHNA and CDR2 YSLEER. This CDR3 spans 13 amino acids. CDR3 sequence (DNA): TGCGCCAGCAGCCAAGAACGGGAGAATGAGCAGTTCTTC. The encoded protein is CASSQERENEQFF.